This T cell receptor beta chain was captured by sequencing in a study of T cells after yellow fever vaccination. Trimming removed 5 bases at V and 7 bases at J, with 15 bases between. The length of the CDR3 is 14 residues. This clonotype was counted many times. No antigen is known for it. General study findings and limits: On re-exposure, the response was weaker but peaked faster, at day 5 versus 15.

MiXCR, applied by TCRdb to the 5' RACE reads, yields one record per CDR3 protein. This table has around 310,000 distinct CDR3 sequences, approximately 4.5% appearing once. The V call is TRBV12-3 or TRBV12-4, the J call TRBJ2-1; TRBD2 is a possible D gene (5 bases). This clonotype originated in a man between 18 and 29 years old who received the YFV17D yellow fever vaccine. The sequencing used PBMCs, collected 15 days after the yellow fever booster vaccination. The CDR3 region is CASSTQGPGNEQFF. The CDR3 region has the DNA TGTGCCAGCAGTACGCAAGGCCCGGGGAATGAGCAGTTCTTC.